This note documents a single T cell receptor (beta chain) sequence. Its antigen is not known. This record comes from a study of CD8 T cell repertoires and HIV-1 epitope variants. TCRdb's table, derived via immunoSEQ multiplex PCR, lists solely in-frame clones and lacks some. The sample has 4,500 to 6,500 clones, roughly 69% seen once; the top ten hold approximately 43%. CDR3 length: 13 residues. Per the germline V gene, CDR1 is SEHNR and CDR2 is FQNEAQ (reference sequence). The ends were cut back, 1 base at V and 4 bases at J, with 5 bases in the middle. The V gene is TRBV7-9, the J gene TRBJ2-1; D not resolved. The sequence was collected from a male donor with HIV. The source material was cultured CD8+ T cells derived from PBMCs. Written as DNA, the CDR3 is TGTGCCAGCAGCTTAGATACGTACAATGAGCAGTTCTTC. Translating it yields CASSLDTYNEQFF.